Listed below are T cell receptor beta chains from one sample, sequenced in a study of shared clonotypes between healthy human individuals. Clones were read by immunoSEQ multiplex PCR, and TCRdb kept only the in-frame ones, dropping some. This sample has about 2 million clones; roughly 96% occur once, and the top ten carry 0.13%. The specimen was naive CD4+ T cells sorted from blood. These receptors all stem from a man aged 18 to 30 in good health. Both conserved end residues are part of each CDR3. D genes are given only for firm matches. Part of the rows lack a size; the others show once, few, many or a class for expanded clones.

v_gene: TRBV30
d_gene: TRBD1
abundance: NA
j_gene: TRBJ1-2
CDR3nt: TGTGCCTGGAGTGTCCCCGGACAGGGGAGAGGCTACACCTTC
CDR3aa: CAWSVPGQGRGYTF

v_gene: TRBV10-2
d_gene: TRBD2
abundance: once
j_gene: TRBJ2-3
CDR3nt: TGCGCCAGCGATTCAGAGACTAGCGGGAGAACAGATACGCAGTATTTT
CDR3aa: CASDSETSGRTDTQYF

v_gene: TRBV5-1
d_gene: TRBD1
abundance: NA
j_gene: TRBJ1-1
CDR3nt: TGCGCCAGCAGCTTCGACAGGGTTCAGCCCCCGAACACTGAAGCTTTCTTT
CDR3aa: CASSFDRVQPPNTEAFF

v_gene: TRBV9
d_gene: NA
abundance: NA
j_gene: TRBJ2-2
CDR3nt: TGTGCCAGCAGCCTCCTAGTAAACACCGGGGAGCTGTTTTTT
CDR3aa: CASSLLVNTGELFF

v_gene: TRBV7-2
d_gene: TRBD1
abundance: NA
j_gene: TRBJ1-6
CDR3nt: TGTGCCAGCAGCTTAGCGCAGGGGGCAGGTTCACCCCTCCACTTT
CDR3aa: CASSLAQGAGSPLHF

v_gene: TRBV2
d_gene: NA
abundance: NA
j_gene: TRBJ2-7
CDR3nt: TGTGCCAGCAGTGAATACCGAGCGGACGAGCAGTACTTC
CDR3aa: CASSEYRADEQYF

v_gene: TRBV19
d_gene: NA
abundance: NA
j_gene: TRBJ2-1
CDR3nt: TGTGCCAGTAGTATTCAACTGGAGCGGTTCTTC
CDR3aa: CASSIQLERFF

v_gene: TRBV5-1
d_gene: NA
abundance: NA
j_gene: TRBJ2-3
CDR3nt: TGCGCCAGCGGGGAGTGGTGGGGCACAGATACGCAGTATTTT
CDR3aa: CASGEWWGTDTQYF

v_gene: TRBV7-9
d_gene: NA
abundance: NA
j_gene: TRBJ1-4
CDR3nt: TGTGCCAGCAGCTTCGGAGGGACTGCAACTAATGAAAAACTGTTTTTT
CDR3aa: CASSFGGTATNEKLFF

v_gene: TRBV6-1
d_gene: NA
abundance: NA
j_gene: TRBJ1-2
CDR3nt: TGTGCCAGCAGAGACCCGATCTATGGCTACACCTTC
CDR3aa: CASRDPIYGYTF

v_gene: TRBV7-2
d_gene: NA
abundance: NA
j_gene: TRBJ1-5
CDR3nt: TGTGCCAGCAGCCCGGGAGCGACCGAGGGTGGATATCAGCCCCAGCATTTT
CDR3aa: CASSPGATEGGYQPQHF

v_gene: TRBV5-1
d_gene: NA
abundance: NA
j_gene: TRBJ2-3
CDR3nt: TGCGCCAGCAGCTTGGCGGGGCTACTCACAGATACGCAGTATTTT
CDR3aa: CASSLAGLLTDTQYF

v_gene: TRBV6-1
d_gene: NA
abundance: once
j_gene: TRBJ2-1
CDR3nt: TGTGCCAGCAGTGAAAGCCCGGTCCAGACTCTGGGGCAGTTCTTC
CDR3aa: CASSESPVQTLGQFF

v_gene: TRBV5-1
d_gene: TRBD2
abundance: NA
j_gene: TRBJ2-3
CDR3nt: TGCGCCAGCAGCTTATCGGGAGGCGGCCCAGATACGCAGTATTTT
CDR3aa: CASSLSGGGPDTQYF

v_gene: TRBV5-1
d_gene: NA
abundance: NA
j_gene: TRBJ2-1
CDR3nt: TGCGCCAGCAGCTTGTCAGGGAAGGGGAATGAGCAGTTCTTC
CDR3aa: CASSLSGKGNEQFF

v_gene: TRBV5-4
d_gene: TRBD1
abundance: NA
j_gene: TRBJ2-7
CDR3nt: TGTGCCAGCAGACTCGACAGGGGCAGCTCCTACGAGCAGTACTTC
CDR3aa: CASRLDRGSSYEQYF

v_gene: TRBV4-3
d_gene: NA
abundance: NA
j_gene: TRBJ2-2
CDR3nt: TGCGCCAGCAGCCAAGATCTAACCGGGAAGATTCACGGGGAGCTGTTTTTT
CDR3aa: CASSQDLTGKIHGELFF

v_gene: TRBV30
d_gene: TRBD2
abundance: NA
j_gene: TRBJ2-7
CDR3nt: TGTGCCTGGAGTCCAAGACCCGCGGGGGGTTACGAGCAGTACTTC
CDR3aa: CAWSPRPAGGYEQYF

v_gene: TRBV19
d_gene: NA
abundance: NA
j_gene: TRBJ1-6
CDR3nt: TGTGCCAGTCAGGGGTCCTATAATTCACCCCTCCACTTT
CDR3aa: CASQGSYNSPLHF

v_gene: TRBV4-3
d_gene: TRBD1
abundance: NA
j_gene: TRBJ1-2
CDR3nt: TGCGCCAGCAGCCATCTTCCTCGGGACAGGCCTAACTATGGCTACACCTTC
CDR3aa: CASSHLPRDRPNYGYTF

v_gene: TRBV9
d_gene: TRBD1
abundance: NA
j_gene: TRBJ1-1
CDR3nt: TGTGCCAGCAGCCCGACAGGGTTGAGCACTGAAGCTTTCTTT
CDR3aa: CASSPTGLSTEAFF

v_gene: TRBV6-1
d_gene: TRBD1
abundance: NA
j_gene: TRBJ2-5
CDR3nt: TGTGCCAGCAGTGGAGGGACAGCTTTGTACCAAGAGACCCAGTACTTC
CDR3aa: CASSGGTALYQETQYF

v_gene: TRBV11-2
d_gene: NA
abundance: NA
j_gene: TRBJ2-7
CDR3nt: TGTGCCAGCAGCCCCGAGAGGGTTTGGCTGTCATACGAGCAGTACTTC
CDR3aa: CASSPERVWLSYEQYF

v_gene: TRBV7-6
d_gene: TRBD1
abundance: NA
j_gene: TRBJ1-5
CDR3nt: TGTGCCAGCAGCTTAGAGGGGGCCACATCACAGCCCCAGCATTTT
CDR3aa: CASSLEGATSQPQHF

v_gene: TRBV11-2
d_gene: NA
abundance: NA
j_gene: TRBJ2-5
CDR3nt: TGTGCCAGCAGCTTAGGGACTCCTCGGCAGTACTTC
CDR3aa: CASSLGTPRQYF

v_gene: TRBV10-3
d_gene: NA
abundance: once
j_gene: TRBJ2-3
CDR3nt: TGTGCCATCAGAGGGGGGGTCTCTGACACAGATACGCAGTATTTT
CDR3aa: CAIRGGVSDTDTQYF

v_gene: TRBV19
d_gene: NA
abundance: once
j_gene: TRBJ1-5
CDR3nt: TGTGCCAGTAGTTTACAGGGAGAATTGGGTCAGCCCCAGCATTTT
CDR3aa: CASSLQGELGQPQHF

v_gene: TRBV4-3
d_gene: NA
abundance: NA
j_gene: TRBJ2-2
CDR3nt: TGCGCCAGTCGAGCGGAGTCGAACACCGGGGAGCTGTTTTTT
CDR3aa: CASRAESNTGELFF

v_gene: TRBV6-6
d_gene: NA
abundance: NA
j_gene: TRBJ1-1
CDR3nt: TGTGCCAGCAGTACATCACCGAACACTGAAGCTTTCTTT
CDR3aa: CASSTSPNTEAFF

v_gene: TRBV7-9
d_gene: NA
abundance: NA
j_gene: TRBJ1-1
CDR3nt: TGTGCCAGCAGTAAAGAGGGGATGACTGAAGCTTTCTTT
CDR3aa: CASSKEGMTEAFF